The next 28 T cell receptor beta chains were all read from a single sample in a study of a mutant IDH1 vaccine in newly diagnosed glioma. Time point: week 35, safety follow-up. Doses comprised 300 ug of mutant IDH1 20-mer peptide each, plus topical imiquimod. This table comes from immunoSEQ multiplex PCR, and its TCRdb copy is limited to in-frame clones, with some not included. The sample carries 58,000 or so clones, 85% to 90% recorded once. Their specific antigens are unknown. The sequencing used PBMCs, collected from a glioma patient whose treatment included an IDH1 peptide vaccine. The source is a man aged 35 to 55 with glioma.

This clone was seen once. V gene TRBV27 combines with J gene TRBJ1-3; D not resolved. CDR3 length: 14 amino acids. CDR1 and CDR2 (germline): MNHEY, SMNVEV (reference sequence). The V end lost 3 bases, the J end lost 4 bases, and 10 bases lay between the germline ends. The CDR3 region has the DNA TGTGCCAGCAGTTTTAACGGCTTGGGAAACACCATATATTTT. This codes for CASSFNGLGNTIYF.

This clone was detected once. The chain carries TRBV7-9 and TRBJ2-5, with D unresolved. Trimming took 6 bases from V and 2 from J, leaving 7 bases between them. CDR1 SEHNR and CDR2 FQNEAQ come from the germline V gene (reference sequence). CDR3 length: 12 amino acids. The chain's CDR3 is CASREWQETQYF. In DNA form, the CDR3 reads TGTGCCAGCAGAGAGTGGCAAGAGACCCAGTACTTC.

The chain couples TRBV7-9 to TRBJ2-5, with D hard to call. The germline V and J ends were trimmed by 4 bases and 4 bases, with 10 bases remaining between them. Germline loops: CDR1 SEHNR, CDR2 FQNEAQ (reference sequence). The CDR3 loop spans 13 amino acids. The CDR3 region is CASSSSAGETQYF. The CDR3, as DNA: TGTGCCAGCAGCTCTTCCGCCGGAGAGACCCAGTACTTC.

The CDR3 bases are TGTGCCAGCAGCTTAGATATCCGCGGGCAGCCCCAGCATTTT. It is translated as CASSLDIRGQPQHF. The J gene is TRBJ1-5, the V gene TRBV11-2; D gene ambiguous. Trimming took off 0 bases at V and 7 bases at J, with 10 bases between the two ends. The germline V gene encodes CDR1 SGHAT and CDR2 FQNNGV. The CDR3 length is 14 residues.

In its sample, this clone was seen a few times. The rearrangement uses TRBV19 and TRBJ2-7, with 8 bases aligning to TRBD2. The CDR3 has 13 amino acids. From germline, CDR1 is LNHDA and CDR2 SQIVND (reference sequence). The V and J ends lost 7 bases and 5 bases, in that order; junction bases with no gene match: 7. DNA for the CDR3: TGTGCCAGTACCCCGGGGGGGATCCACGAGCAGTACTTC. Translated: CASTPGGIHEQYF.

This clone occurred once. CDR3 region: CATIAGSGELFF. The CDR3 DNA follows: TGTGCCACCATAGCGGGTAGCGGGGAGCTGTTTTTT. V is TRBV19 and J is TRBJ2-2; 7 nucleotides match TRBD2. The CDR3 runs to 12 residues. Unmatched junction bases numbered 6, after V lost 10 bases and J lost 7 bases. Germline CDR1 LNHDA, CDR2 SQIVND (reference sequence). Filled out from reference TRBV19 and TRBJ2-2, the complete variable domain reads DGGITQSPKYLFRKEGQNVTLSCEQNLNHDAMYWYRQDPGQGLRLIYYSQIVNDFQKGDIAEGYSVSREKKESFPLTVTSAQKNPTAFYLCATIAGSGELFFGEGSRLTVL.

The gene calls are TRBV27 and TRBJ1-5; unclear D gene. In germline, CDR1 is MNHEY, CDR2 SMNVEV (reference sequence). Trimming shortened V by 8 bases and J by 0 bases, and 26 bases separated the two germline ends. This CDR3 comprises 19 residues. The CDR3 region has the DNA TGTGCCAGCTCTGGGTCGCAGGCCTCCCCCCTCTATAGCAATCAGCCCCAGCATTTT. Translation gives CASSGSQASPLYSNQPQHF.

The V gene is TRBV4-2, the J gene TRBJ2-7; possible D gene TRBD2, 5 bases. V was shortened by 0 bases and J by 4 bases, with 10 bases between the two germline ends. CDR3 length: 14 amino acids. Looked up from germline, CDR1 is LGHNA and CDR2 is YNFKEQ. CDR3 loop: CASSQDILGYEQYF. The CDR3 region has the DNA TGTGCCAGCAGCCAAGACATACTAGGGTACGAGCAGTACTTC.

For the CDR3, the DNA is TGTGCCTGGAGGGTAGGGTGGGGGGACAGCGGGGAACCCTACGAGCAGTACTTC. Protein sequence: CAWRVGWGDSGEPYEQYF. This chain joins TRBV30 and TRBJ2-7; D is tentatively TRBD1 or TRBD2 (7 bases each). Between the trimmed V and J ends, which lost 3 bases and 2 bases, there was a span of 26 bases. This CDR3 contains 18 residues. Germline V gene data show CDR1 as GTSNPN and CDR2 as SVGIG (reference sequence).

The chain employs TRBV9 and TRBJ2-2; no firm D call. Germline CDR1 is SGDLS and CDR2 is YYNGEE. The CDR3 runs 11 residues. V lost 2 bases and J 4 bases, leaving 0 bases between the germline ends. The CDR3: CASSVTGELFF. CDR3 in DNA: TGTGCCAGCAGCGTCACCGGGGAGCTGTTTTTT.

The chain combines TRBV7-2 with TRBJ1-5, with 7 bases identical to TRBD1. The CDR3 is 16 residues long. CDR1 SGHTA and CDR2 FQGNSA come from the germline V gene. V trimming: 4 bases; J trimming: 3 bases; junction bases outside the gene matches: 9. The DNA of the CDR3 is TGTGCCAGCAGCTCAGACCGGGACAGCCACAATCAGCCCCAGCATTTT. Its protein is CASSSDRDSHNQPQHF.

Here the CDR3 DNA reads TGCAGCGTCCCTTCCCCGGGAGTATTTCCCCCCTCCTACAATGAGCAGTTCTTC. Protein sequence: CSVPSPGVFPPSYNEQFF. The chain employs TRBV29-1 and TRBJ2-1, with a possible D match to TRBD2 (6 bases). The germline CDR1 and CDR2 sequences are SQVTM and ANQGSEA. The CDR3 sequence is 18 residues long. V lost 6 bases to trimming and J lost 0 bases, with 24 bases between them.

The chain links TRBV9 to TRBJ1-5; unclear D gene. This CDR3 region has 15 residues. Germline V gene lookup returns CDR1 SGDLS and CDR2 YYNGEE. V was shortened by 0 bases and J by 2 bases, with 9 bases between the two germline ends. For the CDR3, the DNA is TGTGCCAGCAGCGTAGACGGGGTGGGCAATCAGCCCCAGCATTTT. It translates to CASSVDGVGNQPQHF.

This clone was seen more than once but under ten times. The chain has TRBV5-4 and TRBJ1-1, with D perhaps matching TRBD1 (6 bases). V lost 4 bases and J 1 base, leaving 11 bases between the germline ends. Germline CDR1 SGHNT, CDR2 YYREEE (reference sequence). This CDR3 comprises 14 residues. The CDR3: CASSPGQRNTEAFF. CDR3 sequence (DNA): TGTGCCAGCAGCCCCGGACAGAGGAACACTGAAGCTTTCTTT.

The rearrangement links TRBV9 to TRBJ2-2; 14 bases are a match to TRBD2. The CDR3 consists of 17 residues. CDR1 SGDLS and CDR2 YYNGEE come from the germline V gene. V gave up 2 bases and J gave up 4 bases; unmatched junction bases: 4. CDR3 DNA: TGTGCCAGCAGCGTTGGACTAGCGGGAGGTTCCACCGGGGAGCTGTTTTTT. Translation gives CASSVGLAGGSTGELFF.

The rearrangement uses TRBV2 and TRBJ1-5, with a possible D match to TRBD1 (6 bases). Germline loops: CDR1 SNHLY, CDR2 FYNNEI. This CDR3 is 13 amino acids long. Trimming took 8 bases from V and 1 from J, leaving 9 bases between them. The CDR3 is CASAGQSNQPQHF. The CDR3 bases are TGTGCCAGCGCGGGACAAAGCAATCAGCCCCAGCATTTT. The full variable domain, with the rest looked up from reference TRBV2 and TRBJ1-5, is EPEVTQTPSHQVTQMGQEVILRCVPISNHLYFYWYRQILGQKVEFLVSFYNNEISEKSEIFDDQFSVERPDGSNFTLKIRSTKLEDSAMYFCASAGQSNQPQHFGDGTRLSIL.

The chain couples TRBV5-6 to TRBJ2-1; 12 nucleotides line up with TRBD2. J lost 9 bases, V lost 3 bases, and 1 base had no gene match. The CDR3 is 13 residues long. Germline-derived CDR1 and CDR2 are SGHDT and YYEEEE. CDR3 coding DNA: TGTGCCAGCAGCTCGGGACTAGCGGGTGAGCAGTTCTTC. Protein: CASSSGLAGEQFF.

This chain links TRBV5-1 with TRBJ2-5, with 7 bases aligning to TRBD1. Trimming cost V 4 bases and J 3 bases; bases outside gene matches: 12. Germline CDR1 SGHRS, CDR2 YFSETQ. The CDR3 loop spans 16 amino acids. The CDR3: CASSLLTGKGEETQYF. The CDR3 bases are TGCGCCAGCAGCCTCTTGACAGGGAAAGGGGAAGAGACCCAGTACTTC. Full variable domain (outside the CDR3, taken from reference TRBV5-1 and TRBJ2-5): KAGVTQTPRYLIKTRGQQVTLSCSPISGHRSVSWYQQTPGQGLQFLFEYFSETQRNKGNFPGRFSGRQFSNSRSEMNVSTLELGDSALYLCASSLLTGKGEETQYFGPGTRLLVL.

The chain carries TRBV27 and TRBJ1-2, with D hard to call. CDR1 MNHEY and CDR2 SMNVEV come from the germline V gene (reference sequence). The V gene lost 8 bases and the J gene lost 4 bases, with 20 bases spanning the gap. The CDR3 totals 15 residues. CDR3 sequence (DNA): TGTGCCAGCGGCCCCCTCGCGGGTGTCAGCTATGGCTACACCTTC. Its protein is CASGPLAGVSYGYTF.

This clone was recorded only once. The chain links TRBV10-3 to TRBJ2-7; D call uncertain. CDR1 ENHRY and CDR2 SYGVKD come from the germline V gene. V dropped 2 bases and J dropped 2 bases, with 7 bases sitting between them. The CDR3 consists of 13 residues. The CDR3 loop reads CAISEGQAYEQYF. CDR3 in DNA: TGTGCCATCAGTGAGGGGCAGGCCTACGAGCAGTACTTC.

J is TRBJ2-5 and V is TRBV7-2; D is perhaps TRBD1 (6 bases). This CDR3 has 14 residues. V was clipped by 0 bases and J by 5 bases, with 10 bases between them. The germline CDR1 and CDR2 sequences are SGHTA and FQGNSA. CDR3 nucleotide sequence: TGTGCCAGCAGCTTAGCGGGGGCAGGTGAGACCCAGTACTTC. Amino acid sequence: CASSLAGAGETQYF.

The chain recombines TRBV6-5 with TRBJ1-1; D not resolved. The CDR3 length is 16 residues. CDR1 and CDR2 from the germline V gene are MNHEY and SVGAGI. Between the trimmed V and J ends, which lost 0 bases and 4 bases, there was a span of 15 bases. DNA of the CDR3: TGTGCCAGCAGTTACTCGAGGCCCGAATTTGGCACTGAAGCTTTCTTT. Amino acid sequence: CASSYSRPEFGTEAFF.

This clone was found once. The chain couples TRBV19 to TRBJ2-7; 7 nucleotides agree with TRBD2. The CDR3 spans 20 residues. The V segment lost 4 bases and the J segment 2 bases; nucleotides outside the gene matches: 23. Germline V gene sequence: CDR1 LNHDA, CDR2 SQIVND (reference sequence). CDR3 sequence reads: CASSTGAQQRGSGGTYEQYF. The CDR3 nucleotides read TGTGCCAGTAGTACCGGGGCCCAACAGCGGGGTAGCGGAGGGACCTACGAGCAGTACTTC. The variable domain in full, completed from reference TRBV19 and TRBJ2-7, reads DGGITQSPKYLFRKEGQNVTLSCEQNLNHDAMYWYRQDPGQGLRLIYYSQIVNDFQKGDIAEGYSVSREKKESFPLTVTSAQKNPTAFYLCASSTGAQQRGSGGTYEQYFGPGTRLTVT.

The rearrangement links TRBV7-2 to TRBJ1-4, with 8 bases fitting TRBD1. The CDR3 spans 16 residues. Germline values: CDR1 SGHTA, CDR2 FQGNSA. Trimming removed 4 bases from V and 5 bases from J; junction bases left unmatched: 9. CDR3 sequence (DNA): TGTGCCAGCAGCTCACGGCCCCGGACAGGGAATGAAAAACTGTTTTTT. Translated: CASSSRPRTGNEKLFF. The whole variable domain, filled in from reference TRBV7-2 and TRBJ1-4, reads GAGVSQSPSNKVTEKGKDVELRCDPISGHTALYWYRQSLGQGLEFLIYFQGNSAPDKSGLPSDRFSAERTGGSVSTLTIQRTQQEDSAVYLCASSSRPRTGNEKLFFGSGTQLSVL.

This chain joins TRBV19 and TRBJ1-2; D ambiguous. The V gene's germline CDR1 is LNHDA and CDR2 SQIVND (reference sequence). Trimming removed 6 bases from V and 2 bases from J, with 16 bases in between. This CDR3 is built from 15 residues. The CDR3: CASSPPVGANYGYTF. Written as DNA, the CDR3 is TGTGCCAGTAGCCCGCCTGTGGGTGCGAACTATGGCTACACCTTC. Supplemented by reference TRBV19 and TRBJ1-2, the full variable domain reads DGGITQSPKYLFRKEGQNVTLSCEQNLNHDAMYWYRQDPGQGLRLIYYSQIVNDFQKGDIAEGYSVSREKKESFPLTVTSAQKNPTAFYLCASSPPVGANYGYTFGSGTRLTVV.

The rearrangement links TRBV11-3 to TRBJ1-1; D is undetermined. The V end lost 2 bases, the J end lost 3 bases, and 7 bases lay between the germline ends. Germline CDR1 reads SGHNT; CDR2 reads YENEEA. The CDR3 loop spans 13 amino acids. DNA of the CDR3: TGTGCCAGCAGCTTAAACGGAGACACTGAAGCTTTCTTT. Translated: CASSLNGDTEAFF.

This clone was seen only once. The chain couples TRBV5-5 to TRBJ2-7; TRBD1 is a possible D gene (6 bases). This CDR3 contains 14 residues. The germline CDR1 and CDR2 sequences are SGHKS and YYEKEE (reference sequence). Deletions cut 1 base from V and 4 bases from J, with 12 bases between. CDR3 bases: TGTGCCAGCAGCTTGCGGACAGTCGCATACGAGCAGTACTTC. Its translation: CASSLRTVAYEQYF.

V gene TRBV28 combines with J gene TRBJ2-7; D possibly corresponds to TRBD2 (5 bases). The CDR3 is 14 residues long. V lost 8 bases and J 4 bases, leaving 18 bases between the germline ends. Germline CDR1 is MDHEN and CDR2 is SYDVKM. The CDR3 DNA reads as TGTGCCAGCTCACGAGGCGGGTCTGGGTACGAGCAGTACTTC. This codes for CASSRGGSGYEQYF.